The 21 T cell receptor beta chains in this list originate from one sample, sequenced in a study of CD8 T cells in ankylosing spondylitis. Via MiXCR, TCRdb re-called the 5' RACE reads, giving one row per CDR3 protein. The sample carries nearly 250,000 distinct CDR3 sequences, roughly 32% recorded once. Sequenced material: blood, either unsorted or a sorted T cell fraction (not recorded which). The receptors shown here come from a male donor with ankylosing spondylitis or in good health (not recorded which).

This sequence joins TRBV28 and TRBJ2-7, with D possibly matching TRBD1 (6 bases). V gave up 1 base and J gave up 0 bases, with 13 bases separating them. The CDR3 is made up of 16 amino acids. The V gene's germline CDR1 is MDHEN and CDR2 SYDVKM. Written as DNA, the CDR3 is TGTGCCAGCAGTTTATCCAGGGGCTCACTCTCCTACGAGCAGTACTTC. It specifies CASSLSRGSLSYEQYF.

This sequence joins TRBV7-8 and TRBJ1-3, with a tentative D call TRBD1 (5 bases). This CDR3 comprises 16 residues. Germline V CDR1 and CDR2: SGHVS, FQNEAQ. Between the trimmed V and J ends, which lost 1 base and 4 bases, there was a span of 14 bases. CDR3 amino acids: CASSLDWGGRGNTIYF. CDR3 bases: TGTGCCAGCAGCTTAGATTGGGGGGGGAGAGGAAACACCATATATTTT.

The sample holds a few counts of this clonotype. This chain connects TRBV20-1 to TRBJ2-2, with D unresolved. With 0 bases removed from V and 0 bases from J, the gap between germline ends came to 14 bases. Germline loops: CDR1 DFQATT, CDR2 SNEGSKA (reference sequence). The CDR3 has 17 residues. The CDR3 DNA is TGCAGTGCTAGAGATCCCACCCGGGCCCCGAACACCGGGGAGCTGTTTTTT. Residues: CSARDPTRAPNTGELFF.

This clonotype has just a few counts. The chain recombines TRBV5-6 with TRBJ2-1; TRBD2 matches 7 bases. This CDR3 is 13 amino acids long. J gave up 15 bases and V 4 bases, and 13 bases lay outside the gene matches. Germline V gene sequence: CDR1 SGHDT, CDR2 YYEEEE. The CDR3 DNA is TGTGCCAGCAGCCCACCCACTAGCGCGGTGTGGTTCTTC. Its protein product is CASSPPTSAVWFF.

The chain combines TRBV29-1 with TRBJ1-2, with 8 nucleotides matching TRBD1. The CDR3 has 15 residues. V was clipped by 3 bases and J by 8 bases; unmatched bases: 14. The germline V gene has CDR1 SQVTM and CDR2 ANQGSEA. The CDR3 DNA reads TGCAGCGTTGATGGGGCAGGGGGCGAGGTCGGGGGCTACACCTTC. Its protein product is CSVDGAGGEVGGYTF.

Comments on this clonotype: Sequence at one end of the junction differs from germline and may be a read error. This chain connects TRBV2 to TRBJ2-1; no clear D gene. CDR1 and CDR2 from the germline V gene are SNHLY and FYNNEI. The CDR3 contains 18 residues. The DNA for the CDR3 is TGTACCAGCAGTTTTCAAGGACCTGGTTTCCTCTCCTACAATGAGCAGTTCTTC. Translated: CTSSFQGPGFLSYNEQFF.

As regards this clonotype: Its ends do not fully match the called genes, so a read error is possible. The rearrangement uses TRBV2 and TRBJ1-1; 7 nucleotides align to TRBD1. This CDR3 spans 13 amino acids. Germline assignment: CDR1 SNHLY and CDR2 FYNNEI. The CDR3 coding sequence is TGTGCCAGCAGTCGAGGGACAGTCTTGGTGGCGAGCTTT. This gives the protein CASSRGTVLVASF.

There are a few counts of this clonotype. The CDR3 coding sequence is TGCAGTGCTAGAGATCATCTTTTCCCTTCCTACGAGCAGTACTTC. Encoded protein: CSARDHLFPSYEQYF. V gene TRBV20-1 combines with J gene TRBJ2-7, with no clear D. Germline V CDR1 and CDR2: DFQATT, SNEGSKA (reference sequence). V lost 0 bases to trimming and J lost 1 base, with 13 bases between them. This CDR3 has 15 residues.

The CDR3: CASSLAGIDEQYF. CDR3 nucleotides: TGTGCCAGCAGCTTAGCGGGAATTGACGAGCAGTACTTC. The chain has TRBV7-2 and TRBJ2-7; D unclear. Between the trimmed V and J ends, which lost 0 bases and 5 bases, there was a span of 8 bases. Germline V gene data show CDR1 as SGHTA and CDR2 as FQGNSA. The CDR3 extends over 13 amino acids.

A few counts support this clonotype. This chain joins TRBV11-2 and TRBJ2-5; 7 positions agree with TRBD2. CDR1 is SGHAT, CDR2 FQNNGV, per germline. V shed 5 bases and J 5 bases; nucleotides not matched to a gene: 8. CDR3 length: 14 residues. The CDR3 nucleotides read TGTGCCAGCAGCCTGCTTGGGGGGGACGAGACCCAGTACTTC. This translates into CASSLLGGDETQYF.

This clonotype was seen only a few times. The chain has TRBV4-2 and TRBJ1-6; TRBD1 matches at 7 bases. The germline gives CDR1 LGHNA, CDR2 YNFKEQ. The CDR3 contains 15 residues. V gave up 0 bases and J gave up 10 bases; unmatched junction bases: 6. The CDR3 sequence is CASSQDPRGGSPLHF. CDR3 DNA sequence: TGTGCCAGCAGCCAAGATCCCAGGGGGGGATCACCCCTCCACTTT.

This clonotype came up a few times. V gene TRBV29-1 combines with J gene TRBJ2-1; TRBD1 is a possible D gene (6 bases). Germline values: CDR1 SQVTM, CDR2 ANQGSEA. Trimming shortened V by 7 bases and J by 1 base, and 17 bases separated the two germline ends. This CDR3 has 15 residues. The CDR3 loop is CSARGGRQSYNEQFF. DNA for the CDR3: TGCAGCGCGCGAGGGGGTCGTCAATCCTACAATGAGCAGTTCTTC.

The chain is built from TRBV28 and TRBJ2-5; 7 bases match TRBD1. The CDR3 extends over 13 amino acids. The germline V gene has CDR1 MDHEN and CDR2 SYDVKM. J gave up 6 bases and V 7 bases, and 8 bases lay outside the gene matches. The CDR3 here is CASTRTGWKTQYF. In nucleotides, the CDR3 is TGTGCCAGCACCCGGACAGGTTGGAAGACCCAGTACTTC.

This clonotype was counted ten times or more. V gene TRBV12-3 or TRBV12-4 combines with J gene TRBJ2-5; D unresolved. V shed 3 bases and J shed 4 bases, with 3 bases lying between them. CDR3 length: 11 amino acids. The CDR3 DNA follows: TGTGCCAGCAGTTTTCTAGAGACCCAGTACTTC. Amino acids: CASSFLETQYF.

The chain has TRBV5-1 and TRBJ2-3; 10 bases line up with TRBD2. V was clipped by 0 bases and J by 0 bases; unmatched bases: 7. The V gene's germline CDR1 is SGHRS and CDR2 YFSETQ. The CDR3 consists of 18 residues. CDR3 protein: CASSLAIAGGPSTDTQYF. In nucleotides, the CDR3 is TGCGCCAGCAGCTTGGCAATAGCGGGGGGACCTAGCACAGATACGCAGTATTTT.

The V and J genes are TRBV20-1 and TRBJ2-1, with 10 bases aligning to TRBD2. Germline values: CDR1 DFQATT, CDR2 SNEGSKA (reference sequence). This CDR3 region has 17 residues. J gave up 1 base and V 0 bases, and 6 bases lay outside the gene matches. The CDR3 DNA sequence: TGCAGTGCTAGAGACCACTCTAGCGGGAGATCCTACAATGAGCAGTTCTTC. Protein sequence: CSARDHSSGRSYNEQFF.

The rearrangement joins TRBV3-1 to TRBJ2-3; 9 bases map to TRBD1. Per the germline V gene, CDR1 is LGHDT and CDR2 is YNNKEL (reference sequence). The CDR3 has 15 amino acids. Losses at the gene ends were 6 bases for V and 4 bases for J; bases not matched to a gene: 8. CDR3 DNA: TGTGCCAGCAGACAAATACAGGGGGCCGCAGATACGCAGTATTTT. Protein sequence: CASRQIQGAADTQYF.

This clonotype has just a few counts. The chain couples TRBV11-1 to TRBJ2-1, with TRBD1 matching over 7 bases. Trimming at V came to 7 bases and at J to 4 bases, leaving 13 bases not matched to a gene. The germline V gene encodes CDR1 SGHAT and CDR2 FQDESV (reference sequence). The CDR3 spans 16 residues. CDR3 residues: CASTVAGGYSYNEQFF. CDR3 in DNA: TGTGCCAGCACCGTCGCAGGGGGTTATTCATACAATGAGCAGTTCTTC.

Note on this clonotype: A much bigger clone sits one base away, suggesting this may be a read error. The conserved final phenylalanine or tryptophan is absent from the CDR3, which likely points to a read error. CDR3 in amino acids: CASSLDPSWETQYI. Written as DNA, the CDR3 is TGTGCCAGCAGCCTGGACCCTTCCTGGGAGACCCAGTACATC. This chain connects TRBV5-5 to TRBJ2-5; no clear D. Germline V gene lookup returns CDR1 SGHKS and CDR2 YYEKEE (reference sequence). The V end was cut by 4 bases, the J end by 5 bases, with 15 bases between. CDR3 length equals 14 residues.

Here the CDR3 reads CSARDRETQYF. The CDR3 bases are TGCAGTGCTAGAGATCGGGAGACCCAGTACTTC. The gene calls are TRBV20-1 and TRBJ2-5; D not certain. The CDR3 contains 11 residues. CDR1 is DFQATT and CDR2 is SNEGSKA in the germline V gene (reference sequence). V was cut by 0 bases and J by 5 bases, with 4 bases left in between.

This clonotype was observed a few times. The chain links TRBV10-3 to TRBJ2-7; D perhaps matches TRBD1 (5 bases). CDR3 length equals 15 residues. Germline V gives CDR1 ENHRY, CDR2 SYGVKD. The V and J ends lost 2 bases and 1 base respectively, with 12 bases between them. The CDR3 bases are TGTGCCATCAGTGAGGGACACTCATCATCCTACGAGCAGTACTTC. Protein product: CAISEGHSSSYEQYF.